This TCR beta chain originates from a study of response to subunit inactivated influenza vaccine. TCRdb used MiXCR to reprocess the RT-PCR reads, holding one entry per CDR3 protein. The table has about 170,000 distinct CDR3 sequences, around 12% seen once. This clonotype showed up many times. The CDR3 runs to 15 residues. Germline lookup yields CDR1 MNHEY and CDR2 SVGEGT. Germline trimming cut 7 bases from V and 2 bases from J; bases unmatched to any gene: 11. This same sample was also taken into another study, of T cells expressing NK-cell markers. From that second work: What made the TCR beta cDNA was 5'RACE template switching with UMIs. Underlying the TCR beta repertoires were sorted CD3+CD56+NKG2C+, CD3+CD56+NKG2C- and CD3+CD56-NKG2C+ T cells.

The material was CD8+ T cells sorted from PBMCs, obtained about 13 days after vaccination. The origin of this receptor is a man aged 50-60 years who received an inactivated influenza vaccine. The V call is TRBV6-2 or TRBV6-3, the J call TRBJ2-7; 7 bases match TRBD1. Written as DNA, the CDR3 is TGTGCCAGCACGCTAACTGGACAGGCAGCCTACGAGCAGTACTTC. Translated: CASTLTGQAAYEQYF.